This TCR beta chain was documented in a study of CD8 T cells in ankylosing spondylitis. Using quantitative 5'-RACE with molecular barcodes, the authors made TCR beta libraries. TCRdb itself ran the 5' RACE reads through MiXCR, one entry per CDR3 protein. This table has hundreds of thousands of distinct CDR3 sequences, more than 25% appearing once. The germline V and J ends were trimmed by 2 bases and 0 bases, with 8 bases remaining between them. CDR1 is LGHDT, CDR2 YNNKEL, per germline (reference sequence). The CDR3 has 15 amino acids. As concerns this clonotype: Its antigen is unknown.

Broader study findings: Roughly eight highly homologous variants made up a TCR beta motif that seemed to typify ankylosing spondylitis blood. Researchers reportedly found disease-linked clones significantly enriched in matched ankylosing spondylitis synovial fluid.

The sequenced material came from blood, either unsorted or a sorted T cell fraction (not recorded which). The chain is built from TRBV3-1 and TRBJ2-4; D unresolved. The TCR comes from a male donor with ankylosing spondylitis. The CDR3 DNA sequence: TGTGCCAGCAGCCAACAGTTTCTAGCCAAAAACATTCAGTACTTC. Translating gives CASSQQFLAKNIQYF.